This TCR beta chain stems from a study of blood T cell repertoires in COVID-19. Study summary: From T cells, B-cell-depleted T cells, or PBMCs came the material, which was cDNA or gDNA.

Authors' data handling: Estimation of nucleated cell counts was performed using reference gene primer amplification. Repertoires were generated with immunoSEQ multiplex PCR, while TCRdb's copy carries only in-frame clones and drops some. From that table come the V and J calls and clone size; the DNA was used to work out D and trimming. The sample yields over 150,000 clones, roughly 85% seen once. Germline CDR1 and CDR2: MRHNA and SNTAGT. Trimming removed 6 bases from V and 2 bases from J; junction bases left unmatched: 6. The CDR3 spans 14 residues. Either two negative PCRs, clearance, or symptom resolution qualified Cohort 3 donors as recovered. Only one count was recorded for this clone.

Sequencing was done on a sample of PBMCs or T cells enriched from blood (not recorded which). The clonotype was recovered from a woman aged 18 to 35 who had recovered from COVID-19. V usage is TRBV6-4 and J usage is TRBJ1-1; 7 bases are shared with TRBD1. CDR3 DNA sequence: TGTGCCAGCAGACAGGGGCCCACCAACACTGAAGCTTTCTTT. Protein product: CASRQGPTNTEAFF.